One sample yielded the 29 T cell receptor beta chains listed below, sequenced in a study of blood T cells in healthy people across ages. For the second PCR, which ran for about 7 to 11 cycles, a sample-barcoded 5' primer and a J-beta primer mix were used. TCRdb redid the calling of the 5' RACE reads with MiXCR, one entry per CDR3 protein. In the table there are nearly 800,000 distinct CDR3 sequences, just over 55% of which are singletons. Sequences were obtained from blood. The source of these receptors is a man aged 35 to 55 in good health.

This clonotype was detected only a few times. V is TRBV4-2 and J is TRBJ2-5, with D possibly matching TRBD2 (5 bases). Germline loops: CDR1 LGHNA, CDR2 YNFKEQ. V shed 1 base and J shed 4 bases, with 13 bases lying between them. The CDR3 contains 15 residues. CDR3 nucleotide sequence: TGTGCCAGCAGCCAAGTTGGCGAGGGTGGAGAGACCCAGTACTTC. Its protein product is CASSQVGEGGETQYF.

This chain connects TRBV27 to TRBJ2-3; 10 bases align to TRBD1. The V and J ends lost 3 bases and 8 bases, in that order; junction bases with no gene match: 5. Germline V CDR1 and CDR2: MNHEY, SMNVEV (reference sequence). The CDR3 runs 14 residues. CDR3 region: CASSLTGGISTQYF. CDR3 coding DNA: TGTGCCAGCAGTTTGACAGGGGGCATTAGTACGCAGTATTTT.

This chain connects TRBV20-1 to TRBJ1-2, with 8 bases fitting TRBD1. V was pared by 0 bases and J by 4 bases, with 1 base of the junction left unmatched. Per germline, CDR1 DFQATT and CDR2 SNEGSKA (reference sequence). CDR3 length equals 13 residues. CDR3 in DNA: TGCAGTGCTAGAGAGGACAGGGCCTATGGCTACACCTTC. Protein sequence: CSAREDRAYGYTF.

J is TRBJ2-7 and V is TRBV11-3, with D uncertain. Trimming took off 0 bases at V and 5 bases at J, with 11 bases between the two ends. The CDR3 consists of 14 residues. Germline V gene lookup returns CDR1 SGHNT and CDR2 YENEEA. CDR3 residues: CASSLDQVNDEQYF. The CDR3 nucleotides are TGTGCCAGCAGCTTAGATCAGGTCAACGACGAGCAGTACTTC.

This clonotype occurred once. The chain recombines TRBV30 with TRBJ2-1; D is ambiguous. The CDR3 is 11 amino acids. V was pared by 5 bases and J by 2 bases, with 4 bases between. Germline values: CDR1 GTSNPN, CDR2 SVGIG (reference sequence). The CDR3 nucleotides are TGTGCCTGGGCCGCCTACAATGAGCAGTTCTTC. This codes for CAWAAYNEQFF.

The chain is built from TRBV27 and TRBJ2-1; either TRBD1 or TRBD2 may supply D (5 bases each). Germline loops: CDR1 MNHEY, CDR2 SMNVEV (reference sequence). V lost 8 bases to trimming and J lost 5 bases, with 13 bases between them. The CDR3 totals 13 residues. CDR3 in DNA: TGTGCCAGCGGCTTTGGGACGAACAATGAGCAGTTCTTC. It codes for CASGFGTNNEQFF.

This rearrangement joins TRBV5-1 to TRBJ2-3, with 8 bases identical to TRBD2. Germline-derived CDR1 and CDR2 are SGHRS and YFSETQ. The CDR3 is 16 residues long. Trimming removed 4 bases from V and 0 bases from J; junction bases left unmatched: 7. The CDR3 coding sequence is TGCGCCAGCAGCCGCCAGCGGGGGACGAGCACAGATACGCAGTATTTT. Translating gives CASSRQRGTSTDTQYF.

The chain has TRBV2 and TRBJ2-1; tentatively, D is TRBD1 or TRBD2 (5 bases each). The V gene lost 6 bases and the J gene lost 10 bases, with 16 bases spanning the gap. The CDR3 sequence is 13 residues long. Germline values: CDR1 SNHLY, CDR2 FYNNEI. CDR3 sequence: CASSDGTFLEQFF. The CDR3 nucleotides read TGTGCCAGCAGCGACGGGACGTTTCTAGAGCAGTTCTTC. Complete variable domain (other parts from reference TRBV2 and TRBJ2-1): EPEVTQTPSHQVTQMGQEVILRCVPISNHLYFYWYRQILGQKVEFLVSFYNNEISEKSEIFDDQFSVERPDGSNFTLKIRSTKLEDSAMYFCASSDGTFLEQFFGPGTRLTVL.

The gene calls are TRBV28 and TRBJ2-7, with D possibly being TRBD1 (5 bases). Between the trimmed V and J ends, which lost 5 bases and 2 bases, there was a span of 13 bases. CDR1 and CDR2 from the germline V gene are MDHEN and SYDVKM. The CDR3 runs to 14 residues. Here the CDR3 reads CASSRSLGPYEQYF. Here the CDR3 DNA reads TGTGCCAGCAGTCGATCGTTGGGGCCCTACGAGCAGTACTTC.

The rearrangement uses TRBV15 and TRBJ2-1; TRBD2 is a possible D gene (5 bases). V lost 4 bases to trimming and J lost 12 bases, with 13 bases between them. The CDR3 runs to 12 residues. Germline V lookup: CDR1 LNHNV, CDR2 YYDKDF (reference sequence). This CDR3 is CATSNLGGGQFF. The CDR3 DNA sequence: TGTGCCACCAGCAATCTCGGAGGCGGGCAGTTCTTC.

The chain has TRBV12-5 and TRBJ2-3; D call uncertain. The germline gives CDR1 LGHNT, CDR2 FRNRAP. Trimming took off 2 bases at V and 2 bases at J, with 14 bases between the two ends. This CDR3 contains 16 residues. The CDR3 coding sequence is TGTGCTAGTGGTTTGTCTCAACTACGCACCACAGATACGCAGTATTTT. As protein: CASGLSQLRTTDTQYF.

V and J are TRBV27 and TRBJ2-5; 16 bases line up with TRBD2. The germline V gene has CDR1 MNHEY and CDR2 SMNVEV (reference sequence). The J segment lost 2 bases and the V segment lost 3 bases, leaving 6 bases of the junction unmatched. This CDR3 comprises 18 residues. Here the CDR3 reads CASSFVGTSGGAQETQYF. In DNA form, the CDR3 reads TGTGCCAGCAGTTTTGTGGGGACTAGCGGGGGGGCTCAAGAGACCCAGTACTTC.

The chain employs TRBV6-2 or TRBV6-3 and TRBJ1-5; D not resolved. Germline CDR1 reads MNHEY; CDR2 reads SVGEGT. This CDR3 comprises 13 residues. The V gene lost 5 bases and the J gene lost 6 bases, with 11 bases spanning the gap. CDR3 in DNA: TGTGCCAGCAGTGTCCTGGTCGTTCAGCCCCAGCATTTT. Protein: CASSVLVVQPQHF.

The rearrangement joins TRBV7-2 to TRBJ2-3, with TRBD2 as a possible D gene (6 bases). CDR1 is SGHTA, CDR2 FQGNSA, per germline. Between the trimmed V and J ends, which lost 5 bases and 11 bases, there was a span of 20 bases. This CDR3 region has 14 residues. CDR3 sequence: CASSPLSEGLLQYF. CDR3 DNA sequence: TGTGCCAGCAGCCCCCTAAGTGAGGGACTGTTGCAGTATTTT. The complete variable domain, with remaining parts taken from reference TRBV7-2 and TRBJ2-3, reads GAGVSQSPSNKVTEKGKDVELRCDPISGHTALYWYRQSLGQGLEFLIYFQGNSAPDKSGLPSDRFSAERTGGSVSTLTIQRTQQEDSAVYLCASSPLSEGLLQYFGPGTRLTVL.

The CDR3 DNA reads as TGTGCCAGCAGCCACCTGGGGACCGCCTACGAGCAGTACTTC. Translation gives CASSHLGTAYEQYF. This chain connects TRBV14 to TRBJ2-7; D could derive from TRBD1 or TRBD2 (5 bases each). The germline V gene encodes CDR1 SGHDN and CDR2 FVKESK. The CDR3 contains 14 residues. V lost 3 bases and J lost 2, with 11 bases in between.

This chain connects TRBV7-9 to TRBJ2-5; 7 positions agree with TRBD1. The germline gives CDR1 SEHNR, CDR2 FQNEAQ (reference sequence). The CDR3 contains 16 residues. The ends lost 5 bases at V and 2 bases at J; junction bases unmatched: 11. The CDR3 region is CASSPPRDRIQETQYF. CDR3 DNA: TGTGCCAGCAGCCCTCCCCGGGACAGAATTCAAGAGACCCAGTACTTC. The whole variable domain, filled in from reference TRBV7-9 and TRBJ2-5, reads DTGVSQNPRHKITKRGQNVTFRCDPISEHNRLYWYRQTLGQGPEFLTYFQNEAQLEKSRLLSDRFSAERPKGSFSTLEIQRTEQGDSAMYLCASSPPRDRIQETQYFGPGTRLLVL.

This clonotype was counted at least ten times. This chain connects TRBV5-1 to TRBJ2-1; 12 bases line up with TRBD2. The V gene end was trimmed by 6 bases and the J gene end by 0 bases; junction bases not matched to a gene: 4. The V gene's germline CDR1 is SGHRS and CDR2 YFSETQ. The CDR3 runs 16 residues. CDR3 protein: CASTQTSGGSYNEQFF. Written as DNA, the CDR3 is TGCGCCAGCACCCAGACTAGCGGGGGCTCCTACAATGAGCAGTTCTTC.

CDR3 sequence reads: CASSKTSAEAFF. The CDR3 DNA reads TGTGCCAGCAGTAAAACCTCAGCAGAAGCTTTCTTT. The V gene is TRBV25-1, the J gene TRBJ1-1; D unclear. There are 12 residues in the CDR3. Germline CDR1 MGHDK, CDR2 SYGVNS. Trimming took 5 bases from V and 8 from J, leaving 12 bases between them.

The chain has TRBV5-1 and TRBJ1-2; the match to TRBD1 covers 8 bases. Losses at the gene ends were 6 bases for V and 4 bases for J; bases not matched to a gene: 11. The CDR3 covers 15 residues. Germline lookup yields CDR1 SGHRS and CDR2 YFSETQ. CDR3 sequence: CASMDREEGSYGYTF. In nucleotides, the CDR3 is TGCGCCAGCATGGACAGGGAGGAAGGTTCCTATGGCTACACCTTC.

The chain carries TRBV27 and TRBJ2-5; TRBD1 matches at 9 bases. The end of the DNA aligns better with TRBJ2-7, so the J call may be wrong. This CDR3 is 14 amino acids long. Germline CDR1 and CDR2: MNHEY and SMNVEV (reference sequence). Written as DNA, the CDR3 is TGTGCCAGCAGCACCGGGACAGGGTTTAACGAGCAGTACTTC. This encodes CASSTGTGFNEQYF.

This chain joins TRBV6-1 and TRBJ1-2; 9 bases are a match to TRBD1. Germline V lookup: CDR1 MNHNS, CDR2 SASEGT. J gave up 7 bases and V 6 bases, and 18 bases lay outside the gene matches. The CDR3 sequence is 17 residues long. The CDR3 reads CASRSDPGQGEFPGYTF. The DNA for the CDR3 is TGTGCCAGCAGGTCCGACCCGGGACAGGGCGAGTTCCCTGGCTACACCTTC.

The chain is built from TRBV19 and TRBJ2-3, with 10 bases aligning to TRBD2. Looked up from germline, CDR1 is LNHDA and CDR2 is SQIVND (reference sequence). The CDR3 is 16 residues long. The V and J ends lost 7 bases and 7 bases, in that order; junction bases with no gene match: 14. As DNA, the CDR3 is TGTGCCAGTAATCAAGCGGGGGGGCCGGATTTTCATACGCAGTATTTT. This codes for CASNQAGGPDFHTQYF.

The rearrangement uses TRBV3-1 and TRBJ2-5; D gene unclear. The germline V gene has CDR1 LGHDT and CDR2 YNNKEL (reference sequence). The CDR3 has 13 amino acids. Trimming shortened V by 1 base and J by 11 bases, and 14 bases separated the two germline ends. The CDR3 nucleotides read TGTGCCAGCAGCCAAGGTGCAAGCAATGAGCAGTACTTC. It yields the protein CASSQGASNEQYF.

The chain employs TRBV28 and TRBJ2-3; 7 bases align to TRBD1. This CDR3 contains 14 residues. Germline trimming cut 5 bases from V and 5 bases from J; bases unmatched to any gene: 7. Germline V gene lookup returns CDR1 MDHEN and CDR2 SYDVKM. The CDR3 region is CASSNDRAGDTQYF. Written as DNA, the CDR3 is TGTGCCAGCAGTAACGACAGGGCGGGAGATACGCAGTATTTT.

This rearrangement joins TRBV28 to TRBJ2-6; D might be TRBD2 (5 bases). V lost 7 bases, J lost 0 bases, and 7 bases lay in between. The CDR3 is made up of 14 amino acids. CDR1 and CDR2 (germline): MDHEN, SYDVKM. The CDR3 DNA sequence: TGTGCCAGCACCGCGGGCTCTGGGGCCAACGTCCTGACTTTC. This gives the protein CASTAGSGANVLTF. Together with reference TRBV28 and TRBJ2-6, the CDR3 gives the full variable domain: DVKVTQSSRYLVKRTGEKVFLECVQDMDHENMFWYRQDPGLGLRLIYFSYDVKMKEKGDIPEGYSVSREKKERFSLILESASTNQTSMYLCASTAGSGANVLTFGAGSRLTVL.

The chain carries TRBV24-1 and TRBJ2-1, with D perhaps matching TRBD2 (6 bases). The CDR3 totals 12 residues. Per the germline V gene, CDR1 is KGHDR and CDR2 is SFDVKD. V was shortened by 10 bases and J by 6 bases, with 12 bases between the two germline ends. Here the CDR3 DNA reads TGTGCCACTAGCGGCCGTGTCAATGAGCAGTTCTTC. Encoded protein: CATSGRVNEQFF.

The chain recombines TRBV6-2 or TRBV6-3 with TRBJ1-4; D is undetermined. Germline-derived CDR1 and CDR2 are MNHEY and SVGEGT. The CDR3 contains 13 residues. V gave up 2 bases and J gave up 5 bases, with 6 bases separating them. CDR3: CASSYRENEKLFF. CDR3 DNA sequence: TGTGCCAGCAGTTACAGAGAGAATGAAAAACTGTTTTTT.

The rearrangement uses TRBV5-6 and TRBJ2-4; D may be TRBD1 or TRBD2 (5 bases each). The J call may be incorrect, as the DNA end agrees better with TRBJ2-5. The germline V gene has CDR1 SGHDT and CDR2 YYEEEE. This CDR3 comprises 14 residues. CDR3 region: CASSPLAERGTQYF. CDR3 sequence (DNA): TGTGCCAGCAGCCCTCTAGCCGAAAGGGGGACCCAGTACTTC.

Many counts were recorded for this clonotype. The V and J genes are TRBV29-1 and TRBJ2-3, with no clear D. V was cut by 8 bases and J by 10 bases, with 22 bases left in between. CDR1 is SQVTM and CDR2 is ANQGSEA in the germline V gene. This CDR3 contains 13 residues. CDR3 residues: CSPLVIRERAQYF. The CDR3 nucleotides read TGCAGCCCCTTGGTCATAAGGGAAAGGGCGCAGTATTTT.